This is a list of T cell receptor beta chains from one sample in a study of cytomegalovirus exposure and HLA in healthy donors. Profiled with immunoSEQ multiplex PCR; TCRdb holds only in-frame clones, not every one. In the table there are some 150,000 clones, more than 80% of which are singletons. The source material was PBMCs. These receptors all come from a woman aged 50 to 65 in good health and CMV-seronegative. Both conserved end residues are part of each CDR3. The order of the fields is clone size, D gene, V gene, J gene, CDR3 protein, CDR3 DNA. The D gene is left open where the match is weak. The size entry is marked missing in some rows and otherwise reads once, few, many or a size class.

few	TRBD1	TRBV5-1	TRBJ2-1	CASSGSHRGPYNEQFF	TGCGCCAGCAGCGGGTCACACAGGGGGCCTTACAATGAGCAGTTCTTC
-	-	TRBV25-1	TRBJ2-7	CASSPQVQSYEQYF	TGTGCCAGCAGTCCCCAGGTACAATCCTACGAGCAGTACTTC
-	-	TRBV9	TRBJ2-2	CASSVAPSTGRNMGELFF	TGTGCCAGCAGCGTAGCTCCCTCGACAGGTCGAAATATGGGGGAGCTGTTTTTT
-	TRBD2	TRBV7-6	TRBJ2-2	CASSLAGADTGELFF	TGTGCCAGCAGTCTAGCGGGAGCGGACACCGGGGAGCTGTTTTTT
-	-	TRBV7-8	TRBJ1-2	CASSLYTTNYGYTF	TGTGCCAGCAGCTTATATACAACTAACTATGGCTACACCTTC
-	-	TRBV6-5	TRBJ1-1	CASSYSTVGEAFF	TGTGCCAGCAGTTACTCGACAGTTGGTGAAGCTTTCTTT
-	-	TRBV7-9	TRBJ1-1	CASSLTGLGTEAFF	TGTGCCAGCAGCTTAACAGGGCTTGGAACTGAAGCTTTCTTT
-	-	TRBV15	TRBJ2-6	CATSRVGVASGANVLTF	TGTGCCACCAGCAGAGTTGGAGTCGCCTCTGGGGCCAACGTCCTGACTTTC
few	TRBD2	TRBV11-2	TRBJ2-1	CASSDPQREGFNEQFF	TGTGCCAGCAGCGACCCCCAGCGGGAGGGTTTCAATGAGCAGTTCTTC
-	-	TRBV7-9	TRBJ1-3	CASSLQGSSGNTIYF	TGTGCCAGCAGCTTACAAGGGAGCTCTGGAAACACCATATATTTT
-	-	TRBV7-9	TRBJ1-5	CASSANEGRNQPQHF	TGTGCCAGCAGCGCAAATGAGGGCCGCAATCAGCCCCAGCATTTT
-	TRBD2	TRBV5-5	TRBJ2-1	CASSLGGIAGDRYEQFF	TGTGCCAGCAGCTTGGGTGGCATAGCGGGAGATCGTTATGAGCAGTTCTTC
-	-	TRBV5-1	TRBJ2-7	CASSLIGRGPPYEQYF	TGCGCCAGCAGCTTGATTGGGCGGGGGCCGCCCTACGAGCAGTACTTC
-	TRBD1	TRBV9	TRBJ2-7	CASSASDRGRDEQYF	TGTGCCAGCAGCGCGTCGGACAGGGGGCGTGACGAGCAGTACTTC
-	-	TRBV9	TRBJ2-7	CASSPQTLSYEQYF	TGTGCCAGCAGCCCACAGACGCTCTCCTACGAGCAGTACTTC
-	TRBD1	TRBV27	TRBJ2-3	CASSPSDRATTDTQYF	TGTGCCAGCAGTCCGTCCGACAGGGCTACCACAGATACGCAGTATTTT
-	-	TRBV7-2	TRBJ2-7	CASSLTGYEQYF	TGTGCCAGCAGCTTAACGGGGTACGAGCAGTACTTC
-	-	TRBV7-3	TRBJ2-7	CASSYSSGYEQYF	TGTGCCAGCAGCTATTCCTCAGGGTACGAGCAGTACTTC
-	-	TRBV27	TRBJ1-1	CASRGGSWDTEAFF	TGTGCCAGCAGAGGGGGTTCCTGGGACACTGAAGCTTTCTTT
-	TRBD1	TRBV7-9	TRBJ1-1	CASSQLQGAAFF	TGTGCCAGCAGTCAATTACAGGGGGCGGCTTTCTTT
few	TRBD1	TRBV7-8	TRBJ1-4	CASSLGSLGQATNEKLFF	TGTGCCAGCAGCTTAGGGAGCCTTGGACAGGCAACTAATGAAAAACTGTTTTTT
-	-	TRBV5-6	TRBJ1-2	CASSPQGNYGYTF	TGTGCCAGCAGTCCACAGGGTAACTATGGCTACACCTTC
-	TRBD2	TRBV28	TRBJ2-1	CASSLLAGGQFF	TGTGCCAGCAGTCTTCTAGCGGGAGGACAGTTCTTC
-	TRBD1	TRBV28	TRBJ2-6	CASQRTGRSGANVLTF	TGTGCCAGCCAGCGGACAGGGAGGTCTGGGGCCAACGTCCTGACTTTC
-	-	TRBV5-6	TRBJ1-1	CASSLGQTNTEAFF	TGTGCCAGCAGCTTGGGACAGACAAACACTGAAGCTTTCTTT
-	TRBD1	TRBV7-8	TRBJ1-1	CASSSRRDRGYSEAFF	TGTGCCAGCAGCTCCCGACGCGACAGGGGGTATTCTGAAGCTTTCTTT
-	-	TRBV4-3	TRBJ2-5	CASSQDRGNQETQYF	TGCGCCAGCAGCCAAGATCGGGGGAACCAAGAGACCCAGTACTTC
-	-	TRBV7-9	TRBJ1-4	CASSLDGVEGGDCNEKLFF	TGTGCCAGCAGCTTAGACGGGGTGGAGGGTGGGGATTGTAATGAAAAACTGTTTTTT
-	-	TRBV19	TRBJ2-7	CASSTTGSYEQYF	TGTGCCAGTAGTACGACAGGTTCCTACGAGCAGTACTTC
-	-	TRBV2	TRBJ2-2	CASSWTATGELFF	TGTGCCAGCAGCTGGACAGCCACCGGGGAGCTGTTTTTT
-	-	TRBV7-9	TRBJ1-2	CASNPWGDGYGYTF	TGTGCCAGCAACCCTTGGGGGGACGGCTATGGCTACACCTTC
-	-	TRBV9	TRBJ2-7	CASSAGTAGEQYF	TGTGCCAGCAGCGCGGGGACTGCCGGCGAGCAGTACTTC
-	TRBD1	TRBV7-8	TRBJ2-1	CASSFQGAGNEQFF	TGTGCCAGCAGCTTCCAGGGGGCAGGCAATGAGCAGTTCTTC
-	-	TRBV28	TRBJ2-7	CASGGRRDPYEQYF	TGTGCCAGCGGGGGACGGCGGGACCCCTACGAGCAGTACTTC
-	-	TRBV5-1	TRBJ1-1	CASSPVGGSEAFF	TGCGCCAGCAGCCCGGTGGGGGGATCCGAGGCTTTCTTT
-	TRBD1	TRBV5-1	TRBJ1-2	CASTGGYGYTF	TGCGCCAGCACAGGGGGATATGGCTACACCTTC
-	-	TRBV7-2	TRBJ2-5	CASSKGTSESWETQYF	TGTGCCAGCAGCAAAGGGACATCCGAATCGTGGGAGACCCAGTACTTC
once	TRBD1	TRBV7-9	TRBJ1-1	CASSTRIGQADTEAFF	TGTGCCAGCAGCACCAGGATCGGACAGGCGGACACTGAAGCTTTCTTT
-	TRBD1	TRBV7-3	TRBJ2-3	CASSRDRANTDTQYF	TGTGCCAGCAGCCGAGACAGGGCCAACACAGATACGCAGTATTTT